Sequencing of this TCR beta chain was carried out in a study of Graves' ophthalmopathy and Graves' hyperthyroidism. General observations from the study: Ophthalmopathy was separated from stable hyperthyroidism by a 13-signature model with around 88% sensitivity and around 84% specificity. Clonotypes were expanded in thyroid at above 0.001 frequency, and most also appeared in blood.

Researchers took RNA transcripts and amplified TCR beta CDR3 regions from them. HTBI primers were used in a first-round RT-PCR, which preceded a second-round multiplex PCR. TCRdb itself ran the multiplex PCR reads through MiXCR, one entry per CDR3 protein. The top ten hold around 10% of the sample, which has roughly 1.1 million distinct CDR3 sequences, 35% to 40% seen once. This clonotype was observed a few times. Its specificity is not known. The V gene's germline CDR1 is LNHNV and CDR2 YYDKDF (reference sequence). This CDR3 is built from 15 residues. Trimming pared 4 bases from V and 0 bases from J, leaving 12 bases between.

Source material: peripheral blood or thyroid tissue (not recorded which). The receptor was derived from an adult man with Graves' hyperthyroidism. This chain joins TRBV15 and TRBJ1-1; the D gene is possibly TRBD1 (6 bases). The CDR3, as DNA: TGTGCCACCAGCAACAGGGACACGTTGAACACTGAAGCTTTCTTT. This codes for CATSNRDTLNTEAFF.